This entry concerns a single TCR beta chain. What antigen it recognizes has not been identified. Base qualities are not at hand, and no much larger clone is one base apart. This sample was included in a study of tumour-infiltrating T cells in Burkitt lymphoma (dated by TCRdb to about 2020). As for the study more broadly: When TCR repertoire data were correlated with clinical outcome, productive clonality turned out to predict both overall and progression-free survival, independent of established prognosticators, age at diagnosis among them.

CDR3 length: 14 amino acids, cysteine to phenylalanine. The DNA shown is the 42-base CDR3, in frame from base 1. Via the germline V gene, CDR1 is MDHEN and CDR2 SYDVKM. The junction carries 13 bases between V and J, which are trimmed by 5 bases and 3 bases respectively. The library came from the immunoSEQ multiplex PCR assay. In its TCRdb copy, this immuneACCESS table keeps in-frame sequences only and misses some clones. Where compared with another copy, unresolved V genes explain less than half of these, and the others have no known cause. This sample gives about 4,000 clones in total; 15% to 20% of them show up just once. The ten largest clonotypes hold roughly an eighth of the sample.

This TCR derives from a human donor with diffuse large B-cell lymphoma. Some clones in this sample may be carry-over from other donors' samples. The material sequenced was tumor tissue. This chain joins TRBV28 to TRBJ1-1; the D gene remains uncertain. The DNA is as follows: TGTGCCAGCAGTCCCTTGAGGGTAGACACTGAAGCTTTCTTT. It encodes CASSPLRVDTEAFF.